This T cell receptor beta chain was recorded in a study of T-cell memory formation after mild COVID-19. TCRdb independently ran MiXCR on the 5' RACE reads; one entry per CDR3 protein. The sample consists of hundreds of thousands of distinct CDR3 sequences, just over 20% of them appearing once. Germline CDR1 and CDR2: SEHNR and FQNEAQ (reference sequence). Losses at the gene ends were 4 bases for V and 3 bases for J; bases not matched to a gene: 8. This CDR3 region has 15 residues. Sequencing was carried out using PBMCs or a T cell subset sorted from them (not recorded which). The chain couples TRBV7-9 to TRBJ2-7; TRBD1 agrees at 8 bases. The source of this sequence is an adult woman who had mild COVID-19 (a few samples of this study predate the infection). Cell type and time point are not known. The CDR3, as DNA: TGTGCCAGCAGCTCACTAAGACAGGGGAACTACGAGCAGTACTTC. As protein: CASSSLRQGNYEQYF. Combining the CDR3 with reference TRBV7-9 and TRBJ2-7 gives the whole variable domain DTGVSQNPRHKITKRGQNVTFRCDPISEHNRLYWYRQTLGQGPEFLTYFQNEAQLEKSRLLSDRFSAERPKGSFSTLEIQRTEQGDSAMYLCASSSLRQGNYEQYFGPGTRLTVT.